This T cell receptor beta chain is drawn from a study of shared clonotypes between healthy human individuals. Produced via immunoSEQ multiplex PCR; TCRdb's table is partial and in-frame only. The table has about 1 million clones, approximately 80% seen once. The receptor was derived from a man younger than 35 in good health. Some clones in this sample may be carry-over from other donors' samples. Specimen: memory CD4+ T cells from PBMCs. Indicated subset: CD45RA-negative fraction.

CDR3 bases: TGTGCCAGCTCACCACCACGGATGGGGACAACAGATACGCAGTATTTT. Protein product: CASSPPRMGTTDTQYF. The J gene is TRBJ2-3, the V gene TRBV18; TRBD1 is a possible D gene (6 bases). The CDR3 consists of 16 residues. V was trimmed by 0 bases and J by 3 bases, leaving 13 bases between them. Germline loops: CDR1 KGHSH, CDR2 LQKENI.